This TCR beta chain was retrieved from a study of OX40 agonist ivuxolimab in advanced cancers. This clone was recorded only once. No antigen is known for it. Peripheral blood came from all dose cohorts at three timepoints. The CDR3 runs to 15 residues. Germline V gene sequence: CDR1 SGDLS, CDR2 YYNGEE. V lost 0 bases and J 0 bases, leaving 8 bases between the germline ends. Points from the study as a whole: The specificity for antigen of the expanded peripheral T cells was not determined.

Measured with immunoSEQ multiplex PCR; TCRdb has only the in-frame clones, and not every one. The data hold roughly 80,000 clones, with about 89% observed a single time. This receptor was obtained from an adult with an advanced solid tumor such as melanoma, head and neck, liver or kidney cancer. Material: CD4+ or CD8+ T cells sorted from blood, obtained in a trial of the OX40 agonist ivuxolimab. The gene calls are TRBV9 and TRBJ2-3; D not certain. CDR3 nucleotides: TGTGCCAGCAGCGTAGCCGGCCATAGCACAGATACGCAGTATTTT. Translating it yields CASSVAGHSTDTQYF.